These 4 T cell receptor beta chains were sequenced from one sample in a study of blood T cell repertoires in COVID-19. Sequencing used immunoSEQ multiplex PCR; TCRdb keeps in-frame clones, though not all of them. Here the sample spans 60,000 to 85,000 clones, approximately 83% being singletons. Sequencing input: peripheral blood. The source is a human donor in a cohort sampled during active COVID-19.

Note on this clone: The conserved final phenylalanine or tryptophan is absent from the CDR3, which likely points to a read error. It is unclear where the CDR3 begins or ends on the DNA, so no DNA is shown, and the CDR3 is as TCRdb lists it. CDR3 loop: CASSQPRVWSEKSFL. V usage is TRBV14 and J usage is TRBJ1-4. Both ends counted, the CDR3 spans 15 residues. The germline V gene has CDR1 SGHDN and CDR2 FVKESK.

DNA of the CDR3: TGTGCCACCAGCAGAGGGGCAGGGATGGGGACAGATACGCAGTATTTT. Encoded protein: CATSRGAGMGTDTQYF. V is TRBV15 and J is TRBJ2-3, with TRBD1 as a possible D gene (5 bases). From germline, CDR1 is LNHNV and CDR2 YYDKDF (reference sequence). Trimming cost V 1 base and J 3 bases, with 14 bases left between them. The CDR3 sequence is 16 residues long.

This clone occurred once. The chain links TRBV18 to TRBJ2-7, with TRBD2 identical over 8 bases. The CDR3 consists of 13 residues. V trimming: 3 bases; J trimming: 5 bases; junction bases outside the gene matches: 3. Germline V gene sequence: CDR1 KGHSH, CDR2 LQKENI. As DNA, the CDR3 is TGTGCCAGCTCACCCCCCGGGGGGGACGAGCAGTACTTC. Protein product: CASSPPGGDEQYF.

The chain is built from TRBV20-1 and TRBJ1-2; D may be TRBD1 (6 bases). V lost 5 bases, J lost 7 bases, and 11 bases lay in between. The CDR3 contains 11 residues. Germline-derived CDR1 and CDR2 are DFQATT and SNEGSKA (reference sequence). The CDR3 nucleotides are TGCAGTGCTGGCGGACAGTTTGGCTACACCTTC. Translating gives CSAGGQFGYTF.